The 25 T cell receptor beta chains presented below share a single source sample, sequenced in a study of OX40 agonist ivuxolimab in advanced cancers. Using immunoSEQ multiplex PCR, the repertoire was profiled, and TCRdb retains in-frame clones only, with some absent. The table has some 83,000 clones, more than 75% seen once; the top ten hold around 0.76%. Source: CD4+ or CD8+ T cells sorted from blood, taken in a trial of the OX40 agonist ivuxolimab. The receptor source for this set is an adult with an advanced solid tumor such as melanoma, head and neck, liver or kidney cancer.

The chain uses TRBV7-2 and TRBJ2-5; tentative D call: TRBD2 (6 bases). CDR1 is SGHTA and CDR2 is FQGNSA in the germline V gene. Trimming took 6 bases from V and 2 from J, leaving 10 bases between them. There are 13 residues in the CDR3. CDR3 coding DNA: TGTGCCAGCAGTGGACTAAGGCAAGAGACCCAGTACTTC. Its protein is CASSGLRQETQYF.

This sequence joins TRBV19 and TRBJ1-3; no reliable D call. The CDR3 loop spans 14 amino acids. CDR1 is LNHDA, CDR2 SQIVND, per germline (reference sequence). The V and J ends lost 7 bases and 0 bases respectively, with 10 bases between them. The CDR3 DNA reads as TGTGCCAGTAAAACTCAATTCTCTGGAAACACCATATATTTT. Translation gives CASKTQFSGNTIYF.

In this sample, this clone turned up a few times. This sequence joins TRBV6-5 and TRBJ1-5; TRBD1 might be the D (5 bases). The CDR3 totals 15 residues. V was pared by 2 bases and J by 0 bases, with 8 bases between. Germline V lookup: CDR1 MNHEY, CDR2 SVGAGI. CDR3 protein: CASSYRQSSNQPQHF. CDR3 nucleotide sequence: TGTGCCAGCAGTTACAGACAGAGTAGCAATCAGCCCCAGCATTTT.

This chain connects TRBV4-2 to TRBJ1-1; 7 bases agree with TRBD1. V was clipped by 2 bases and J by 1 base; unmatched bases: 7. The CDR3 sequence is 16 residues long. Germline assignment: CDR1 LGHNA and CDR2 YNFKEQ. The CDR3 DNA sequence: TGTGCCAGCAGCCAATTTCCGGGACAGACGAACACTGAAGCTTTCTTT. This codes for CASSQFPGQTNTEAFF.

This chain links TRBV5-5 with TRBJ1-3; D is uncertain. V lost 1 base and J lost 1, with 3 bases in between. Germline CDR1 and CDR2: SGHKS and YYEKEE (reference sequence). The CDR3 has 13 amino acids. CDR3 DNA sequence: TGTGCCAGCAGCTTGCCATCTGGAAACACCATATATTTT. Residues: CASSLPSGNTIYF.

In this sample, this clone turned up once. This rearrangement joins TRBV10-3 to TRBJ2-6; D ambiguous. V shed 4 bases and J shed 4 bases, with 5 bases lying between them. The CDR3 covers 13 residues. Looked up from germline, CDR1 is ENHRY and CDR2 is SYGVKD. The CDR3: CAISGAGANVLTF. The CDR3, as DNA: TGTGCCATCAGTGGGGCGGGGGCCAACGTCCTGACTTTC.

V gene TRBV6-5 combines with J gene TRBJ2-1, with D possibly being TRBD2 (6 bases). The CDR3 covers 12 residues. Germline V gene data show CDR1 as MNHEY and CDR2 as SVGAGI. V lost 6 bases and J 7 bases, leaving 10 bases between the germline ends. The CDR3 is CASSKRANEQFF. In DNA, the CDR3 is TGTGCCAGCAGCAAGCGGGCTAATGAGCAGTTCTTC.

The V call is TRBV19, the J call TRBJ1-3; D possibly corresponds to TRBD1 (6 bases). CDR1 and CDR2 from the germline V gene are LNHDA and SQIVND (reference sequence). Trimming shortened V by 7 bases and J by 1 base, and 14 bases separated the two germline ends. The CDR3 extends over 15 amino acids. CDR3 sequence (DNA): TGTGCCAGTACGATTCGGAGGGGGTCTGGAAACACCATATATTTT. Its translation: CASTIRRGSGNTIYF.

This clone occurred once. The rearrangement uses TRBV28 and TRBJ2-7, with D perhaps matching TRBD1 (8 bases). The CDR3 is made up of 17 amino acids. Per germline, CDR1 MDHEN and CDR2 SYDVKM. V lost 3 bases and J lost 2, with 20 bases in between. The CDR3 loop reads CASSFRLDREGAYEQYF. CDR3 DNA sequence: TGTGCCAGCAGTTTCCGCTTGGACAGGGAGGGGGCCTACGAGCAGTACTTC.

V usage is TRBV2 and J usage is TRBJ2-3; no clear D gene. The CDR3 has 14 amino acids. The V gene lost 3 bases and the J gene lost 0 bases, with 7 bases spanning the gap. Germline V gene sequence: CDR1 SNHLY, CDR2 FYNNEI. For the CDR3, the DNA is TGTGCCAGCAGTGAGGGAAGGAGCACAGATACGCAGTATTTT. It yields the protein CASSEGRSTDTQYF.

This clone is a singleton in its sample. This rearrangement joins TRBV6-5 to TRBJ2-3, with TRBD2 as a possible D gene (5 bases). Germline loops: CDR1 MNHEY, CDR2 SVGAGI. The V end was cut by 2 bases, the J end by 8 bases, with 11 bases between. This CDR3 is built from 13 residues. The DNA for the CDR3 is TGTGCCAGCAGTTACAGAGGCCGGGGTACGCAGTATTTT. Its translation: CASSYRGRGTQYF.

This clone was detected once. The V and J genes are TRBV7-2 and TRBJ1-4; D is uncertain. The V gene's germline CDR1 is SGHTA and CDR2 FQGNSA. V lost 2 bases to trimming and J lost 12 bases, with 13 bases between them. The CDR3 extends over 13 amino acids. The CDR3 is CASSLRRGRELFF. In DNA form, the CDR3 reads TGTGCCAGCAGCTTACGGCGGGGTAGAGAACTGTTTTTT.

The V call is TRBV28, the J call TRBJ2-7; 12 bases are shared with TRBD2. Germline V gene lookup returns CDR1 MDHEN and CDR2 SYDVKM. CDR3 size: 16 residues. The V segment lost 4 bases and the J segment 4 bases; nucleotides outside the gene matches: 8. The CDR3: CASSSTGLAGSYEQYF. The DNA of the CDR3 is TGTGCCAGCAGTTCTACCGGACTAGCGGGATCTTACGAGCAGTACTTC.

The chain combines TRBV27 with TRBJ1-2; 8 positions match TRBD1. The CDR3 runs to 12 residues. With V trimmed by 5 bases and J by 8 bases, 4 bases remained unmatched. Germline V gene data show CDR1 as MNHEY and CDR2 as SMNVEV (reference sequence). The CDR3 bases are TGTGCCAGCAGTCCTGACAGGGGCGGCTACACCTTC. Translation: CASSPDRGGYTF.

V is TRBV5-6 and J is TRBJ2-7; D is unresolved. The CDR3 loop spans 12 amino acids. V was trimmed by 4 bases and J by 7 bases, leaving 12 bases between them. Germline V gene data show CDR1 as SGHDT and CDR2 as YYEEEE. CDR3 residues: CASSPPVGEQYF. CDR3 DNA: TGTGCCAGCAGCCCCCCTGTTGGGGAGCAGTACTTC.

This clone turned up a few times. The chain links TRBV19 to TRBJ2-5; TRBD2 aligns across 8 bases. V was clipped by 6 bases and J by 5 bases; unmatched bases: 5. The CDR3 has 13 amino acids. CDR1 is LNHDA and CDR2 is SQIVND in the germline V gene (reference sequence). CDR3: CASSWTSRETQYF. The CDR3, as DNA: TGTGCCAGTAGCTGGACTAGCCGGGAGACCCAGTACTTC.

The chain is built from TRBV7-3 and TRBJ1-2; a possible D gene is TRBD1 (5 bases). Deletions cut 2 bases from V and 5 bases from J, with 12 bases between. This CDR3 spans 14 amino acids. In germline, CDR1 is SGHTA, CDR2 FQGTGA. CDR3: CASSLAGTGYGYTF. CDR3 DNA sequence: TGTGCCAGCAGCTTAGCAGGGACGGGGTATGGCTACACCTTC.

This chain connects TRBV5-4 to TRBJ2-3; 9 bases are a match to TRBD2. Unmatched junction bases numbered 14, after V lost 4 bases and J lost 5 bases. In germline, CDR1 is SGHNT, CDR2 YYREEE (reference sequence). This CDR3 has 17 residues. CDR3 nucleotide sequence: TGTGCCAGCAGCCCGGACACTGGCGGGGGGGGGATAGATACGCAGTATTTT. It codes for CASSPDTGGGGIDTQYF.

The J gene is TRBJ1-2, the V gene TRBV10-3; no clear D. Trimming took 8 bases from V and 2 from J, leaving 15 bases between them. The CDR3 covers 14 residues. CDR1 and CDR2 from the germline V gene are ENHRY and SYGVKD. In nucleotides, the CDR3 is TGTGCCATCCAGAGGGAGTCAACAAACTATGGCTACACCTTC. It is translated as CAIQRESTNYGYTF.

By sample share, this clone is medium-sized (0.01 to 0.1%). This chain uses TRBV30 with TRBJ1-2; possibly TRBD1 for D (5 bases). V was shortened by 5 bases and J by 4 bases, with 17 bases between the two germline ends. The CDR3 loop spans 14 amino acids. Germline assignment: CDR1 GTSNPN and CDR2 SVGIG (reference sequence). The CDR3 loop is CAWALDGTVYGYTF. CDR3 DNA sequence: TGTGCCTGGGCCCTAGACGGGACGGTCTATGGCTACACCTTC.

V and J are TRBV19 and TRBJ1-1; tentatively, D is TRBD1 (6 bases). This CDR3 is 10 amino acids long. Germline assignment: CDR1 LNHDA and CDR2 SQIVND (reference sequence). V lost 10 bases, J lost 10 bases, and 13 bases lay in between. CDR3 amino acids: CATWGRGAFF. The CDR3 DNA reads TGTGCCACCTGGGGGCGAGGAGCTTTCTTT.

The table lists this clone with a few counts. V usage is TRBV7-9 and J usage is TRBJ1-5; TRBD1 matches 8 bases. Germline-derived CDR1 and CDR2 are SEHNR and FQNEAQ (reference sequence). With V trimmed by 7 bases and J by 9 bases, 17 bases remained unmatched. The CDR3 spans 16 residues. CDR3 bases: TGTGCCAGCACCTCGACAGGGGCCGCACTCGAAAGGCCCCAGCATTTT. It yields the protein CASTSTGAALERPQHF.

The rearrangement joins TRBV5-1 to TRBJ1-2, with D maybe TRBD1 (6 bases). Looked up from germline, CDR1 is SGHRS and CDR2 is YFSETQ. The V gene lost 2 bases and the J gene lost 3 bases, with 14 bases spanning the gap. This CDR3 region has 15 residues. CDR3 protein: CASSLRQGFDYGYTF. In DNA, the CDR3 is TGCGCCAGCAGCTTAAGGCAGGGGTTCGACTATGGCTACACCTTC.

The gene calls are TRBV7-9 and TRBJ2-3; weak D call: TRBD1 (5 bases). Germline V CDR1 and CDR2: SEHNR, FQNEAQ (reference sequence). Between the trimmed V and J ends, which lost 5 bases and 1 base, there was a span of 16 bases. This CDR3 has 16 residues. The CDR3 DNA reads TGTGCCAGCAGCCTGGCAGGGCGCACGGGCACAGATACGCAGTATTTT. Encoded protein: CASSLAGRTGTDTQYF.

The rearrangement joins TRBV10-2 to TRBJ1-5; D is perhaps TRBD1 (6 bases). Germline CDR1 is WSHSY and CDR2 is SAAADI. CDR3 length equals 16 residues. V lost 4 bases and J 3 bases, leaving 16 bases between the germline ends. CDR3: CASSGGQSGHNQPQHF. CDR3 DNA: TGCGCCAGCAGTGGAGGACAGAGTGGACACAATCAGCCCCAGCATTTT.